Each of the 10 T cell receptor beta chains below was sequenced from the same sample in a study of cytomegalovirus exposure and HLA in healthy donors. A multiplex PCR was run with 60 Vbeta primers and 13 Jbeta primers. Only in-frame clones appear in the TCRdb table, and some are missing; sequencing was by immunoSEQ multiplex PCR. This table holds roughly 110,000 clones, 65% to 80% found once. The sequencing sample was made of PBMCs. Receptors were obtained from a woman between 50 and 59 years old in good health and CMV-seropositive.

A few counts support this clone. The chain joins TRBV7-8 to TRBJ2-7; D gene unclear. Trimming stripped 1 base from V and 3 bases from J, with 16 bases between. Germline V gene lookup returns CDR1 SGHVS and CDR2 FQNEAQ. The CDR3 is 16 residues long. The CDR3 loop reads CASSLGRRQVYYEQYF. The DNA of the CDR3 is TGTGCCAGCAGCTTAGGTCGACGGCAGGTCTACTACGAGCAGTACTTC.

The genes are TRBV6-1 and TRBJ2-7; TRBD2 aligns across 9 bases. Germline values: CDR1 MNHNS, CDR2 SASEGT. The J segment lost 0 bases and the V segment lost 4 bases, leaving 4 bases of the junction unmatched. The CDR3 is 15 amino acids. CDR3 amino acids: CASSAAGGGSYEQYF. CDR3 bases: TGTGCCAGCAGTGCGGCGGGGGGGGGCTCCTACGAGCAGTACTTC.

CDR3 region: CASSYWGLPNTGELFF. The CDR3, as DNA: TGTGCCAGCAGTTACTGGGGACTACCAAACACCGGGGAGCTGTTTTTT. The chain is built from TRBV6-5 and TRBJ2-2, with 7 nucleotides matching TRBD2. Germline V CDR1 and CDR2: MNHEY, SVGAGI. J gave up 2 bases and V 1 base, and 4 bases lay outside the gene matches. The CDR3 runs to 16 residues.

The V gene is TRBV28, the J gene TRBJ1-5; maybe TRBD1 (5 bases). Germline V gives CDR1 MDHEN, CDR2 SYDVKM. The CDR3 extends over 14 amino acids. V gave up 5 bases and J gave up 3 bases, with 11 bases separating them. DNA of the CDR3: TGTGCCAGCAGTCTAACAGGTAACAATCAGCCCCAGCATTTT. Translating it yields CASSLTGNNQPQHF.

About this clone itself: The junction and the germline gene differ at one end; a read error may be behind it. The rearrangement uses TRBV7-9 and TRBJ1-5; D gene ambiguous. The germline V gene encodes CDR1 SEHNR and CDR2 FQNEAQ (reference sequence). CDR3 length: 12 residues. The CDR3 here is CSSSPGDQPQHF. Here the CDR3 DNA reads TGTTCCAGCAGCCCAGGTGATCAGCCCCAGCATTTT.

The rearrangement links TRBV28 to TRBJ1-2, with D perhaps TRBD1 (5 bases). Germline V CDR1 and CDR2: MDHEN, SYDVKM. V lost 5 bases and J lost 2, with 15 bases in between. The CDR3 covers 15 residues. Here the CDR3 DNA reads TGTGCCAGCAGTCTTTCAGGGCTTTCAAACTATGGCTACACCTTC. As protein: CASSLSGLSNYGYTF.

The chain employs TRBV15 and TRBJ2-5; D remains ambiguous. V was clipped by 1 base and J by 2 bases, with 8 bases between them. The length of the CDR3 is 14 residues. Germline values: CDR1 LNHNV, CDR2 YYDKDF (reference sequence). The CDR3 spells CATSRGKQQETQYF. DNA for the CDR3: TGTGCCACCAGCAGAGGAAAACAACAAGAGACCCAGTACTTC.

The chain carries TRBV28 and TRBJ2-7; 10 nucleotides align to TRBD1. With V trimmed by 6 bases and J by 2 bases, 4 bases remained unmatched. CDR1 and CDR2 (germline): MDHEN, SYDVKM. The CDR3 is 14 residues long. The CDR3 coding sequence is TGTGCCAGCAGCAGGACAGGGGGAACCTACGAGCAGTACTTC. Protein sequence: CASSRTGGTYEQYF.

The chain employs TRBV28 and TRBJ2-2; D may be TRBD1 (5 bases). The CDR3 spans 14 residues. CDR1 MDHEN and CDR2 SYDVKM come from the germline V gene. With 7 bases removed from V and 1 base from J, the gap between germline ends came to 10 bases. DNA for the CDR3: TGTGCCAGCACAAGGGGCGTGAACACCGGGGAGCTGTTTTTT. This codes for CASTRGVNTGELFF.

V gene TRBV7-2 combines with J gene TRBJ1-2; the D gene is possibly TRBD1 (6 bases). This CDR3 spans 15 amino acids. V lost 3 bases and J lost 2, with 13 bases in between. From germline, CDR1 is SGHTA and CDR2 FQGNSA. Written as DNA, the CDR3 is TGTGCCAGCAGCTTTTTTGACAGGTCCAACTATGGCTACACCTTC. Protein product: CASSFFDRSNYGYTF.